This entry is about one TCR beta chain. This CDR3 has 16 amino acids. Germline-derived CDR1 and CDR2 are MGHRA and YSYEKL. The V gene lost 2 bases and the J gene lost 1 base, with 14 bases spanning the gap. The entry originates in a study of blood T cell repertoires in COVID-19. As processed by the authors: From reference gene primer amplification, estimates of nucleated cell counts were derived. Libraries were prepared by immunoSEQ multiplex PCR; TCRdb keeps only in-frame clonotypes and omits some of them. That table is the source of V, J and clone size, and D and trimming were worked out from the DNA. There are about 70,000 clones in the sample; approximately 83% occur only once, and 2.5% to 3% lies in the top ten.

This clonotype was sampled from an elderly man with acute or convalescent COVID-19. The chain combines TRBV4-1 with TRBJ1-1; TRBD1 might be the D (6 bases). Sequenced sample: peripheral blood. DNA for the CDR3: TGCGCCAGCAGCCAACCACACGCCAGGGGGAACACTGAAGCTTTCTTT. Translated, it gives CASSQPHARGNTEAFF.